Each of the 13 T cell receptor beta chains below was sequenced from the same sample in a study of blood T cell repertoires in COVID-19. Only in-frame clones appear in the TCRdb table, and some are missing; sequencing was by immunoSEQ multiplex PCR. This table holds fewer than 200,000 clones, 70% to 90% found once. Sequencing used PBMCs or T cells enriched from blood (not recorded which). These receptors originate from a woman in her 50s who had recovered from COVID-19.

The chain couples TRBV5-1 to TRBJ1-2, with 8 bases lining up with TRBD1. This CDR3 contains 14 residues. CDR1 and CDR2 from the germline V gene are SGHRS and YFSETQ. V shed 3 bases and J 2 bases; nucleotides not matched to a gene: 3. This CDR3 reads CASSSGQGNYGYTF. The CDR3 DNA reads TGCGCCAGCAGCTCTGGACAGGGCAACTATGGCTACACCTTC. Complete variable domain (other parts from reference TRBV5-1 and TRBJ1-2): KAGVTQTPRYLIKTRGQQVTLSCSPISGHRSVSWYQQTPGQGLQFLFEYFSETQRNKGNFPGRFSGRQFSNSRSEMNVSTLELGDSALYLCASSSGQGNYGYTFGSGTRLTVV.

V gene TRBV30 combines with J gene TRBJ2-1; 12 bases line up with TRBD2. The CDR3 length is 15 residues. V lost 3 bases, J lost 5 bases, and 5 bases stayed unmatched. The germline V gene encodes CDR1 GTSNPN and CDR2 SVGIG (reference sequence). The DNA for the CDR3 is TGTGCCTGGAGCCCCGGACTAGCGGGGCACAATGAGCAGTTCTTC. Translation: CAWSPGLAGHNEQFF.

The CDR3 DNA follows: TGTGCCAGCCACTCGCGATTAGTTTCACCCCTCCACTTT. This sequence encodes CASHSRLVSPLHF. The V and J genes are TRBV3-1 (or the pseudogene TRBV3-2) and TRBJ1-6; D gene uncertain. Trimming removed 8 bases from V and 9 bases from J, with 14 bases in between. Germline CDR1 is LGHDT and CDR2 is YNNKEL (reference sequence). This CDR3 is 13 amino acids long.

This clone was observed a single time. The chain joins TRBV11-2 to TRBJ1-4; possible D gene TRBD1, 5 bases. The CDR3 is 14 residues long. The germline V and J ends were trimmed by 1 base and 8 bases, with 11 bases remaining between them. Germline CDR1 reads SGHAT; CDR2 reads FQNNGV. CDR3 in amino acids: CASSLGQLYEKLFF. The CDR3 bases are TGTGCCAGCAGCTTAGGACAGCTATACGAAAAACTGTTTTTT.

Notes on this clone: Germline is not matched at one junction end, which may reflect a read error. Other DNA sequences in the sample encode the same CDR3. The chain has TRBV2 and TRBJ1-2; the D is unclear. Germline-derived CDR1 and CDR2 are SNHLY and FYNNEI. The CDR3 spans 14 residues. CDR3 nucleotides: TGTGCCAGTAGTGCTGTTAGGAGTAACTATGGCTACACCTTC. Translation: CASSAVRSNYGYTF.

This rearrangement joins TRBV12-5 to TRBJ2-5; the D gene is possibly TRBD1 (5 bases). Deletions cut 0 bases from V and 3 bases from J, with 11 bases between. The CDR3 totals 15 residues. Germline loops: CDR1 LGHNT, CDR2 FRNRAP. The CDR3 coding sequence is TGTGCTAGTGGTTTGGTAAAGGCGACAGAAGAGACCCAGTACTTC. Its translation is CASGLVKATEETQYF.

A few counts support this clone. This chain connects TRBV6-6 to TRBJ2-3; weak D call: TRBD2 (5 bases). The CDR3 has 12 amino acids. Trimming removed 8 bases at V and 2 bases at J, with 8 bases between. Germline CDR1 reads MNHNY; CDR2 reads SVGAGI (reference sequence). CDR3 sequence: CASASYTDTQYF. CDR3 bases: TGTGCCAGCGCTAGCTACACAGATACGCAGTATTTT.

The rearrangement uses TRBV24-1 and TRBJ2-5; D perhaps matches TRBD2 (7 bases). The CDR3 spans 15 residues. V lost 6 bases and J lost 5, with 18 bases in between. Germline V CDR1 and CDR2: KGHDR, SFDVKD. The CDR3 here is CATSPNEQGGETQYF. Here the CDR3 DNA reads TGTGCCACCAGTCCCAATGAACAGGGAGGGGAGACCCAGTACTTC.

The chain carries TRBV11-2 and TRBJ1-1; D may be TRBD1 (5 bases). The CDR3 consists of 19 residues. The germline CDR1 and CDR2 sequences are SGHAT and FQNNGV. V was shortened by 1 base and J by 0 bases, with 21 bases between the two germline ends. The CDR3: CASSLVRRAGRGMNTEAFF. DNA for the CDR3: TGTGCCAGCAGCTTAGTGCGGAGGGCAGGGAGAGGAATGAACACTGAAGCTTTCTTT.

V usage is TRBV28 and J usage is TRBJ2-1; no reliable D call. V lost 7 bases, J lost 1 base, and 11 bases lay in between. This CDR3 is built from 14 residues. Germline assignment: CDR1 MDHEN and CDR2 SYDVKM. DNA for the CDR3: TGTGCCAGCACCCCGATCGGGTCCTACAATGAGCAGTTCTTC. Amino acids: CASTPIGSYNEQFF. Full variable domain (remainder filled in from reference TRBV28 and TRBJ2-1): DVKVTQSSRYLVKRTGEKVFLECVQDMDHENMFWYRQDPGLGLRLIYFSYDVKMKEKGDIPEGYSVSREKKERFSLILESASTNQTSMYLCASTPIGSYNEQFFGPGTRLTVL.

For the CDR3, the DNA is TGTGCCAGCAGTTGGGGCTCTCATAATGAAAAACTGTTTTTT. Translating gives CASSWGSHNEKLFF. The genes are TRBV6-6 and TRBJ1-4; TRBD1 is a possible D gene (5 bases). The V end was cut by 4 bases, the J end by 4 bases, with 10 bases between. This CDR3 contains 14 residues. The germline gives CDR1 MNHNY, CDR2 SVGAGI (reference sequence).

The chain is built from TRBV18 and TRBJ2-6; tentatively, D is TRBD1 (5 bases). Looked up from germline, CDR1 is KGHSH and CDR2 is LQKENI. The ends were cut back, 8 bases at V and 2 bases at J, with 13 bases in the middle. The CDR3 spans 15 residues. The CDR3 DNA reads as TGTGCCAGCCTACCTAGGGGTACTGGGGCCAACGTCCTGACTTTC. Encoded protein: CASLPRGTGANVLTF.

V gene TRBV27 combines with J gene TRBJ1-2; the match to TRBD1 covers 7 bases. Germline lookup yields CDR1 MNHEY and CDR2 SMNVEV (reference sequence). V gave up 5 bases and J gave up 8 bases; unmatched junction bases: 5. CDR3 length equals 12 residues. Here the CDR3 reads CASSEGQRGYTF. DNA of the CDR3: TGTGCCAGCAGTGAGGGACAGAGGGGCTACACCTTC.